The 28 T cell receptor beta chains in this list originate from one sample, sequenced in a study of shared clonotypes between healthy human individuals. Method: immunoSEQ multiplex PCR; TCRdb's copy keeps in-frame clones and lacks some. Altogether 2,500,000 or so clones are present, 80% to 95% being singletons, with the ten largest covering around 0.37%. Sample: naive CD4+ T cells from PBMCs. Subset noted: CD45RA+ positively selected. The receptors were sampled from a man aged 18 to 30 in good health. Some clones in this sample may be carry-over from other donors' samples.

The chain carries TRBV13 and TRBJ2-3, with D unresolved. Trimming removed 3 bases at V and 2 bases at J, with 15 bases between. CDR3 length equals 16 residues. CDR1 and CDR2 (germline): PRHDT, FYEKMQ (reference sequence). The CDR3 bases are TGTGCCAGCAGCTTCGGCAGTCCCTACAACACAGATACGCAGTATTTT. Amino acids: CASSFGSPYNTDTQYF.

The rearrangement links TRBV5-1 to TRBJ1-2; D remains ambiguous. This CDR3 is 15 amino acids long. Germline CDR1 and CDR2: SGHRS and YFSETQ. Trimming stripped 0 bases from V and 0 bases from J, with 9 bases between. The CDR3 region has the DNA TGCGCCAGCAGCTTGGGCGACATTACTAACTATGGCTACACCTTC. Protein sequence: CASSLGDITNYGYTF.

The rearrangement uses TRBV5-6 and TRBJ1-4; D is perhaps TRBD1 (6 bases). V was trimmed by 3 bases and J by 5 bases, leaving 17 bases between them. The germline gives CDR1 SGHDT, CDR2 YYEEEE. The CDR3 has 16 amino acids. The CDR3 protein is CASSSMGGQFNEKLFF. The CDR3 coding sequence is TGTGCCAGCAGCTCGATGGGGGGGCAATTCAATGAAAAACTGTTTTTT.

This rearrangement joins TRBV30 to TRBJ1-1, with 7 positions matching TRBD1. CDR1 and CDR2 from the germline V gene are GTSNPN and SVGIG (reference sequence). The CDR3 covers 12 residues. V shed 3 bases, J shed 4 bases, and the junction held 2 bases outside the gene matches. CDR3 DNA: TGTGCCTGGAGACAGGGGACCACTGAAGCTTTCTTT. Its translation: CAWRQGTTEAFF.

Only one count was recorded for this clone. V usage is TRBV29-1 and J usage is TRBJ1-1; the D is unclear. The CDR3 totals 14 residues. The V and J ends lost 1 base and 0 bases respectively, with 9 bases between them. In germline, CDR1 is SQVTM, CDR2 ANQGSEA. The CDR3 bases are TGCAGCGTTGAAGGACTCTACATGAACACTGAAGCTTTCTTT. This encodes CSVEGLYMNTEAFF.

This chain joins TRBV6-5 and TRBJ1-1, with TRBD1 matching over 8 bases. This CDR3 spans 15 amino acids. With 0 bases clipped from V and 1 base from J, the junction kept 1 base outside the gene matches. The V gene's germline CDR1 is MNHEY and CDR2 SVGAGI. The CDR3 nucleotides are TGTGCCAGCAGTTACTCGGACAGGGCGAACACTGAAGCTTTCTTT. This encodes CASSYSDRANTEAFF.

The chain employs TRBV4-1 and TRBJ2-1; maybe TRBD2 (6 bases). Between the trimmed V and J ends, which lost 0 bases and 1 base, there was a span of 7 bases. Germline loops: CDR1 MGHRA, CDR2 YSYEKL. The CDR3 totals 15 residues. The CDR3 nucleotides are TGCGCCAGCAGCCAAGAGAGCGGGTCCTACAATGAGCAGTTCTTC. Its protein product is CASSQESGSYNEQFF.

This rearrangement joins TRBV6-1 to TRBJ1-5; no clear D gene. The V end was cut by 7 bases, the J end by 0 bases, with 10 bases between. The germline V gene encodes CDR1 MNHNS and CDR2 SASEGT. This CDR3 is 14 amino acids long. CDR3 coding DNA: TGTGCCAGCATCTATCGACTTAGCAATCAGCCCCAGCATTTT. It codes for CASIYRLSNQPQHF.

The J gene is TRBJ1-1, the V gene TRBV19; the D is unclear. The CDR3 is 13 residues long. Germline V gives CDR1 LNHDA, CDR2 SQIVND (reference sequence). The germline V and J ends were trimmed by 3 bases and 4 bases, with 9 bases remaining between them. This CDR3 is CASSIYESTEAFF. The CDR3 DNA reads as TGTGCCAGTAGTATTTATGAGTCCACTGAAGCTTTCTTT.

This chain uses TRBV27 with TRBJ1-5; tentative D call: TRBD1 (5 bases). V was pared by 0 bases and J by 5 bases, with 23 bases between. This CDR3 region has 19 residues. Germline V CDR1 and CDR2: MNHEY, SMNVEV (reference sequence). In nucleotides, the CDR3 is TGTGCCAGCAGTTTATCTTTGATACATCTGGCGCGGGGGGATCAGCCCCAGCATTTT. Translating it yields CASSLSLIHLARGDQPQHF.

The chain links TRBV30 to TRBJ2-1; 7 bases are shared with TRBD2. Germline assignment: CDR1 GTSNPN and CDR2 SVGIG (reference sequence). CDR3 length: 11 amino acids. J gave up 10 bases and V 5 bases, and 5 bases lay outside the gene matches. The CDR3 sequence: CAWGLGVEQFF. The CDR3 bases are TGTGCCTGGGGACTAGGTGTCGAGCAGTTCTTC.

A single count supports this clone. This rearrangement joins TRBV5-1 to TRBJ2-1; tentatively, D is TRBD2 (6 bases). Trimming took 0 bases from V and 9 from J, leaving 13 bases between them. This CDR3 has 14 amino acids. Germline V CDR1 and CDR2: SGHRS, YFSETQ. The chain's CDR3 is CASSLEGLGGEQFF. CDR3 bases: TGCGCCAGCAGCTTGGAAGGATTGGGAGGTGAGCAGTTCTTC.

The V and J genes are TRBV5-1 and TRBJ2-7; D not resolved. Looked up from germline, CDR1 is SGHRS and CDR2 is YFSETQ. With 2 bases removed from V and 3 bases from J, the gap between germline ends came to 12 bases. The CDR3 is 14 amino acids. The CDR3 here is CASSLSFGYYEQYF. The CDR3 nucleotides read TGCGCCAGCAGCTTATCGTTCGGATACTACGAGCAGTACTTC.

The CDR3, as DNA: TGTGCCAGCAGTTTGACAGCCAGCGGGAGCTCCTATAATTCACCCCTCCACTTT. As protein: CASSLTASGSSYNSPLHF. The chain employs TRBV27 and TRBJ1-6; possibly TRBD1 for D (5 bases). Looked up from germline, CDR1 is MNHEY and CDR2 is SMNVEV (reference sequence). V lost 3 bases and J lost 0, with 15 bases in between. The CDR3 is 18 amino acids.

This chain connects TRBV7-2 to TRBJ2-7, with 7 bases that match TRBD1. Per the germline V gene, CDR1 is SGHTA and CDR2 is FQGNSA. J lost 2 bases, V lost 4 bases, and 5 bases had no gene match. CDR3 length: 14 amino acids. The CDR3 here is CASSYWDRAYEQYF. In DNA, the CDR3 is TGTGCCAGCAGCTATTGGGACAGAGCCTACGAGCAGTACTTC.

V gene TRBV6-6 combines with J gene TRBJ1-1; D ambiguous. Germline V gene data show CDR1 as MNHNY and CDR2 as SVGAGI (reference sequence). The V and J ends lost 8 bases and 8 bases respectively, with 15 bases between them. The CDR3 is 12 amino acids. The chain's CDR3 is CASSPTLGEAFF. As DNA, the CDR3 is TGTGCCAGCTCACCGACCCTGGGCGAAGCTTTCTTT.

The V call is TRBV5-1, the J call TRBJ2-1, with 7 positions matching TRBD1. V lost 4 bases and J lost 2; bases outside the gene matches: 9. This CDR3 is built from 16 residues. The germline V gene encodes CDR1 SGHRS and CDR2 YFSETQ. The CDR3 reads CASSDFRDSTYNEQFF. The CDR3 nucleotides are TGCGCCAGCAGCGATTTCCGGGACAGCACCTACAATGAGCAGTTCTTC.

The rearrangement uses TRBV10-3 and TRBJ2-5; 9 bases agree with TRBD1. V lost 2 bases and J lost 2; bases outside the gene matches: 9. This CDR3 has 17 amino acids. CDR1 and CDR2 (germline): ENHRY, SYGVKD. The CDR3 sequence: CAISEPGQGGEQETQYF. For the CDR3, the DNA is TGTGCCATCAGTGAGCCGGGACAGGGAGGGGAACAAGAGACCCAGTACTTC.

V usage is TRBV27 and J usage is TRBJ2-3; D gene unclear. Germline loops: CDR1 MNHEY, CDR2 SMNVEV (reference sequence). Trimming removed 5 bases from V and 1 base from J, with 13 bases in between. This CDR3 has 15 residues. CDR3 in amino acids: CASSGYLKGTDTQYF. For the CDR3, the DNA is TGTGCCAGCAGTGGGTATCTAAAGGGCACAGATACGCAGTATTTT.

This clone was recorded a few times. V is TRBV7-9 and J is TRBJ1-5; D is ambiguous. The V end was cut by 0 bases, the J end by 13 bases, with 13 bases between. Germline CDR1 SEHNR, CDR2 FQNEAQ (reference sequence). The CDR3 has 13 residues. The CDR3 region has the DNA TGTGCCAGCAGCTTAGCGCCACTCCACCCTCAGCATTTT. Encoded protein: CASSLAPLHPQHF.

This chain joins TRBV2 and TRBJ1-5; no definite D call. The V end lost 2 bases, the J end lost 5 bases, and 10 bases lay between the germline ends. The germline V gene encodes CDR1 SNHLY and CDR2 FYNNEI. CDR3 length: 14 amino acids. The CDR3 protein is CASSETGTHQPQHF. The CDR3 nucleotides are TGTGCCAGCAGTGAAACGGGTACCCATCAGCCCCAGCATTTT.

CDR3 amino acids: CASSYRTGVAFF. CDR3 in DNA: TGTGCCAGCAGTTACAGGACAGGGGTTGCTTTCTTT. The gene calls are TRBV6-5 and TRBJ1-1; TRBD1 matches at 9 bases. V dropped 2 bases and J dropped 11; count of bases not matched to a gene: 3. The CDR3 contains 12 residues. Germline V gives CDR1 MNHEY, CDR2 SVGAGI.

On this clone itself: Other DNA sequences in the sample encode the same CDR3. This chain's CDR3 is CASSSQGYGYTF. As DNA, the CDR3 is TGTGCCAGCAGTTCACAGGGGTACGGCTACACCTTC. The rearrangement links TRBV28 to TRBJ1-2; 7 nucleotides line up with TRBD1. CDR3 size: 12 residues. CDR1 and CDR2 from the germline V gene are MDHEN and SYDVKM. V gave up 4 bases and J gave up 8 bases; unmatched junction bases: 4.

This clone was recorded once. The V call is TRBV5-1, the J call TRBJ2-3; D is uncertain. V was shortened by 1 base and J by 0 bases, with 6 bases between the two germline ends. This CDR3 spans 14 amino acids. The germline gives CDR1 SGHRS, CDR2 YFSETQ. CDR3 DNA: TGCGCCAGCAGCTTGATCGCCAGCACAGATACGCAGTATTTT. It is translated as CASSLIASTDTQYF.

V gene TRBV29-1 combines with J gene TRBJ2-4, with 7 bases matching TRBD1. The trim removed 7 bases at V and 1 base at J, leaving 16 bases unmatched. This CDR3 has 17 amino acids. Germline CDR1 SQVTM, CDR2 ANQGSEA. CDR3 sequence reads: CSATGQLTTRAKNIQYF. CDR3 in DNA: TGCAGCGCGACGGGACAGCTTACCACCAGGGCCAAAAACATTCAGTACTTC. Complete variable domain (other parts from reference TRBV29-1 and TRBJ2-4): SAVISQKPSRDICQRGTSLTIQCQVDSQVTMMFWYRQQPGQSLTLIATANQGSEATYESGFVIDKFPISRPNLTFSTLTVSNMSPEDSSIYLCSATGQLTTRAKNIQYFGAGTRLSVL.

This rearrangement joins TRBV6-1 to TRBJ2-7, with D unclear. Germline CDR1 and CDR2: MNHNS and SASEGT. Trimming removed 0 bases at V and 1 base at J, with 22 bases between. The CDR3 extends over 19 amino acids. In nucleotides, the CDR3 is TGTGCCAGCAGTGAAGCTGGGCAAACGGGCAGAACTCCTTCCTACGAGCAGTACTTC. Its translation is CASSEAGQTGRTPSYEQYF.

This chain links TRBV28 with TRBJ1-3; no firm D call. V was clipped by 7 bases and J by 0 bases, with 16 bases between them. The CDR3 extends over 16 amino acids. Germline V CDR1 and CDR2: MDHEN, SYDVKM. The CDR3 spells CASNTLSWGSGNTIYF. The CDR3, as DNA: TGTGCCAGCAACACACTCTCCTGGGGCTCTGGAAACACCATATATTTT. The full variable domain, in which reference TRBV28 and TRBJ1-3 provide the parts outside the CDR3, is DVKVTQSSRYLVKRTGEKVFLECVQDMDHENMFWYRQDPGLGLRLIYFSYDVKMKEKGDIPEGYSVSREKKERFSLILESASTNQTSMYLCASNTLSWGSGNTIYFGEGSWLTVV.

CDR3 amino acids: CASSPTVKPNTEAFF. The CDR3 region has the DNA TGTGCCAGCAGTCCGACAGTCAAACCGAACACTGAAGCTTTCTTT. This chain joins TRBV6-1 and TRBJ1-1; D may be TRBD1 (5 bases). The V gene lost 5 bases and the J gene lost 1 base, with 14 bases spanning the gap. The CDR3 runs to 15 residues. Germline V gives CDR1 MNHNS, CDR2 SASEGT.